The source of this T cell receptor beta chain is a study of blood T cells in healthy people across ages. Whole-study results and caveats: Estimates of total diversity, which came from one million sequenced T cells, were considered to be underestimates.

This clonotype was seen only a few times. Its specificity is not known. It was with a sample-barcoded 5' primer and a J-beta primer mix that a second PCR of roughly 7 to 12 cycles was run. MiXCR, run by TCRdb on the 5' RACE reads, gives a single entry per CDR3 protein. The repertoire consists of 1.6 million or so distinct CDR3 sequences, with about 35% occurring once and the leading ten covering around 11%. The V and J ends lost 3 bases and 2 bases respectively, with 15 bases between them. CDR1 and CDR2 from the germline V gene are SGDLS and YYNGEE. The CDR3 length is 15 residues. The sequencing sample was made of blood. This clonotype originated in a woman between 25 and 40 years old in good health. The V call is TRBV9, the J call TRBJ2-7, with D possibly TRBD2 on 6 matching bases. The CDR3 DNA reads TGTGCCAGCAGCGCACGGGGGACGGGCCCCTACGAGCAGTACTTC. Translation: CASSARGTGPYEQYF. The full variable domain, in which reference TRBV9 and TRBJ2-7 provide the parts outside the CDR3, is DSGVTQTPKHLITATGQRVTLRCSPRSGDLSVYWYQQSLDQGLQFLIQYYNGEERAKGNILERFSAQQFPDLHSELNLSSLELGDSALYFCASSARGTGPYEQYFGPGTRLTVT.